In its sample, the clone carrying this TCR beta chain was seen once. This record comes from a study of T cell responses to AZD1222 COVID-19 vaccine. Generated by immunoSEQ multiplex PCR, the TCRdb table keeps only in-frame clones and is missing some. The table shows roughly 110,000 clones, with 91% occurring only once. The CDR3 is 13 residues long. V lost 4 bases and J lost 4, with 11 bases in between. The V gene's germline CDR1 is LGHDT and CDR2 YNNKEL (reference sequence). Sequences were derived from peripheral blood, sampled on day 0 of AZD1222 vaccination. This sequence joins TRBV3-1 (or the pseudogene TRBV3-2) and TRBJ2-7; maybe TRBD2 (5 bases). The clonotype originates from an adult in good health. The CDR3: CASSPNGVYEQYF. CDR3 in DNA: TGTGCCAGCAGCCCAAACGGGGTGTACGAGCAGTACTTC.